Listed here are 19 T cell receptor beta chains from one sample, sequenced in a study of blood T cells in healthy people across ages. Primers used in a second PCR of about 7 to 12 cycles were a sample-barcoded 5' primer and a J-beta primer mix. Each CDR3 protein is one row after TCRdb ran MiXCR on the 5' RACE reads. This sample has a few hundred thousand distinct CDR3 sequences; roughly 27% occur once, and the top ten carry over 25%. The sample comprised blood. The receptors shown here come from a woman aged 70-85 years in good health.

The gene calls are TRBV4-1 and TRBJ2-5; weak D call: TRBD2 (5 bases). CDR3 size: 17 residues. Germline-derived CDR1 and CDR2 are MGHRA and YSYEKL. The germline V and J ends were trimmed by 1 base and 3 bases, with 18 bases remaining between them. CDR3 loop: CASSQGGKREGKETQYF. The CDR3, as DNA: TGCGCCAGCAGCCAAGGGGGAAAACGGGAAGGTAAAGAGACCCAGTACTTC.

The chain couples TRBV29-1 to TRBJ2-3, with 13 bases lining up with TRBD2. V gave up 6 bases and J gave up 3 bases; unmatched junction bases: 6. Looked up from germline, CDR1 is SQVTM and CDR2 is ANQGSEA. This CDR3 has 15 residues. CDR3 in DNA: TGCAGCGTCCTACTAGCGGGGGGGCAGACAGATACGCAGTATTTT. Residues: CSVLLAGGQTDTQYF.

This clonotype was seen many times. The chain employs TRBV11-2 and TRBJ2-7; possibly TRBD1 or TRBD2 for D (5 bases each). CDR1 SGHAT and CDR2 FQNNGV come from the germline V gene. The V end lost 7 bases, the J end lost 0 bases, and 13 bases lay between the germline ends. This CDR3 spans 14 amino acids. The CDR3 DNA sequence: TGTGCCAGCACCTCCGGGGCGGACTCCTACGAGCAGTACTTC. Its translation: CASTSGADSYEQYF.

The chain has TRBV21-1 and TRBJ2-2. TRBV21-1 is an annotated pseudogene. The CDR3 runs to 15 residues. The CDR3 DNA is TGTGCCAGCAGCAAAGAAGGATCTCCTGAAGGGGAGCTGTTTTTT. Protein: CASSKEGSPEGELFF.

The chain uses TRBV20-1 and TRBJ1-1; possible D gene TRBD1, 5 bases. V was shortened by 5 bases and J by 1 base, with 11 bases between the two germline ends. Germline V gene data show CDR1 as DFQATT and CDR2 as SNEGSKA (reference sequence). The CDR3 is made up of 13 amino acids. The chain's CDR3 is CSAPGKGNTEAFF. The CDR3 region has the DNA TGCAGTGCTCCAGGGAAGGGGAACACTGAAGCTTTCTTT.

This clonotype was seen a few times. The chain links TRBV3-1 to TRBJ2-1; D might be TRBD2 (6 bases). Germline V gene lookup returns CDR1 LGHDT and CDR2 YNNKEL (reference sequence). The CDR3 runs 17 residues. V dropped 5 bases and J dropped 3 bases, with 20 bases sitting between them. CDR3 in amino acids: CASSSSSLAYRYNEQFF. The CDR3 DNA sequence: TGTGCCAGCAGCTCCTCCTCCCTAGCGTATCGCTACAATGAGCAGTTCTTC.

This chain connects TRBV20-1 to TRBJ2-7, with a weak D call TRBD2 (6 bases). The V gene's germline CDR1 is DFQATT and CDR2 SNEGSKA (reference sequence). CDR3 length: 15 residues. The germline V and J ends were trimmed by 1 base and 1 base, with 14 bases remaining between them. The CDR3 region has the DNA TGCAGTGCTAGAGGCGCTGCGGGAAGATCCTACGAGCAGTACTTC. Translation gives CSARGAAGRSYEQYF.

The gene calls are TRBV5-5 and TRBJ2-3, with D possibly TRBD2 on 6 matching bases. The CDR3 is 18 amino acids. V lost 0 bases to trimming and J lost 0 bases, with 17 bases between them. Germline lookup yields CDR1 SGHKS and CDR2 YYEKEE (reference sequence). CDR3 amino acids: CASSLGAGNVPSTDTQYF. In DNA form, the CDR3 reads TGTGCCAGCAGCTTGGGTGCGGGGAACGTTCCTAGCACAGATACGCAGTATTTT.

This clonotype was counted at least ten times. The genes are TRBV18 and TRBJ2-2; unclear D gene. The CDR3 is 14 residues long. From germline, CDR1 is KGHSH and CDR2 LQKENI. The germline V and J ends were trimmed by 5 bases and 0 bases, with 7 bases remaining between them. DNA of the CDR3: TGTGCCAGCTCAGAGCTTGCGAACACCGGGGAGCTGTTTTTT. This encodes CASSELANTGELFF.

This clonotype has a count of ten or more. The chain is built from TRBV7-2 and TRBJ2-7; the D is unclear. V shed 4 bases and J shed 1 base, with 5 bases lying between them. This CDR3 is 12 amino acids long. Looked up from germline, CDR1 is SGHTA and CDR2 is FQGNSA. CDR3 region: CASSSLSYEQYF. The CDR3 DNA reads as TGTGCCAGCAGCTCCCTGTCCTACGAGCAGTACTTC.

The DNA for the CDR3 is TGTGCCAGCAGTCCCGGACGGCAGAACACTGAAGCTTTCTTT. Protein product: CASSPGRQNTEAFF. The chain couples TRBV12-3 or TRBV12-4 to TRBJ1-1, with D unresolved. CDR3 size: 14 residues. Trimming shortened V by 5 bases and J by 1 base, and 11 bases separated the two germline ends.

Many counts were recorded for this clonotype. CDR3 DNA: TGTGCCAGCAGTTTTAACCACTACGAGCAGTACTTC. Translation gives CASSFNHYEQYF. The chain is built from TRBV12-3 or TRBV12-4 and TRBJ2-7, with D uncertain. This CDR3 region has 12 residues. The V end was cut by 3 bases, the J end by 3 bases, with 6 bases between.

This clonotype was seen more than once but under ten times. The V call is TRBV7-2, the J call TRBJ2-5; TRBD2 matches 8 bases. V was pared by 4 bases and J by 2 bases, with 6 bases of the junction left unmatched. The CDR3 covers 15 residues. The germline gives CDR1 SGHTA, CDR2 FQGNSA. The DNA for the CDR3 is TGTGCCAGCAGCTACCAGACTAGCGATCAAGAGACCCAGTACTTC. Its translation is CASSYQTSDQETQYF.

This clonotype was detected only a few times. The genes are TRBV7-3 and TRBJ2-3; 12 bases match TRBD2. The ends lost 4 bases at V and 0 bases at J; junction bases unmatched: 5. The CDR3 sequence is 17 residues long. Per germline, CDR1 SGHTA and CDR2 FQGTGA. The CDR3 protein is CASSSWTSGASTDTQYF. Here the CDR3 DNA reads TGTGCCAGCAGCTCCTGGACTAGCGGGGCTAGCACAGATACGCAGTATTTT.

In its sample, this clonotype was seen many times. The V call is TRBV7-2, the J call TRBJ2-5; maybe TRBD2 (5 bases). Per the germline V gene, CDR1 is SGHTA and CDR2 is FQGNSA. Deletions cut 10 bases from V and 1 base from J, with 19 bases between. The CDR3 extends over 15 amino acids. Here the CDR3 DNA reads TGTGCCACCGGAGTCGTCGGAGGAATCCAAGAGACCCAGTACTTC. Translating it yields CATGVVGGIQETQYF.

The chain links TRBV24-1 to TRBJ2-1; 8 nucleotides agree with TRBD2. The CDR3 runs 16 residues. J lost 6 bases, V lost 4 bases, and 10 bases had no gene match. The germline V gene encodes CDR1 KGHDR and CDR2 SFDVKD. DNA for the CDR3: TGTGCCACCAGTGACTTGCCGGGACTAGGGGTCAATGAGCAGTTCTTC. This gives the protein CATSDLPGLGVNEQFF.

This clonotype was found many times. The gene calls are TRBV2 and TRBJ2-5; perhaps D is TRBD1 or TRBD2 (5 bases each). The CDR3 is 13 amino acids. V was clipped by 4 bases and J by 3 bases, with 9 bases between them. CDR1 SNHLY and CDR2 FYNNEI come from the germline V gene. The DNA for the CDR3 is TGTGCCAGCAGTGTAGGGGAGAAAGAGACCCAGTACTTC. Amino acids: CASSVGEKETQYF.

The V call is TRBV7-8, the J call TRBJ2-1; D is possibly TRBD1 or TRBD2 (5 bases each). The V and J ends lost 2 bases and 9 bases respectively, with 14 bases between them. The CDR3 consists of 14 residues. The germline V gene encodes CDR1 SGHVS and CDR2 FQNEAQ. The CDR3 nucleotides read TGTGCCAGCAGCTTACGGGGCGGTTTGGGTGAGCAGTTCTTC. As protein: CASSLRGGLGEQFF.

This clonotype turned up a few times. The chain carries TRBV20-1 and TRBJ2-4; D possibly corresponds to TRBD2 (7 bases). The CDR3 is 12 residues long. The germline V gene has CDR1 DFQATT and CDR2 SNEGSKA (reference sequence). The V and J ends lost 1 base and 8 bases respectively, with 9 bases between them. This chain's CDR3 is CSARVGGDIQYF. In DNA form, the CDR3 reads TGCAGTGCTAGAGTAGGGGGGGACATTCAGTACTTC.